The clone carrying this TCR beta chain was seen a single time. The antigen remains unidentified. Assay: immunoSEQ multiplex PCR; the TCRdb copy retains only in-frame clones and omits some. The sample lists around 23,000 clones, 80% to 90% occurring once. This sample was taken from a study of somatic mutations in cytotoxic T cells in rheumatoid arthritis. Study conclusions and caveats: For rheumatoid arthritis patients, CD8+ clonality increased with age, whereas it did not in healthy controls. Over 20% of CD8+ cells belonged to the largest CD8+ clone in about an eighth of the 65 patients.

The study pulled out CD4+ and CD8+ cells with positive magnetic bead selection and then checked their purity by flow cytometry. The source of this sequence is an adult with rheumatoid arthritis. Sequencing was done on a sample of CD8+ T cells sorted from blood.

The CDR3 loop reads CASSQRWGGGRLGNQPQHF. Written as DNA, the CDR3 is TGCGCCAGCAGCCAGAGGTGGGGAGGGGGTCGTTTAGGCAATCAGCCCCAGCATTTT. The J gene is TRBJ1-5, the V gene TRBV4-1, with TRBD1 as a possible D gene (6 bases). Germline V CDR1 and CDR2: MGHRA, YSYEKL. The CDR3 has 19 amino acids. V was cut by 3 bases and J by 2 bases, with 23 bases left in between.